Below, one TCR beta chain is given with its context. Clones were read by immunoSEQ multiplex PCR, and TCRdb kept only the in-frame ones, dropping some. The sample holds about 130,000 clones, approximately 88% seen once. Germline-derived CDR1 and CDR2 are WNHNN and SYGVQD (reference sequence). V gave up 4 bases and J gave up 6 bases, with 16 bases separating them. The CDR3 has 15 amino acids. This sample is part of a study of PD-L1 blockade in urothelial cancer. The time point is: pretreatment peripheral blood. The sequences come from PBMCs, collected around atezolizumab (anti-PD-L1) treatment. The V gene is TRBV10-1, the J gene TRBJ2-1, with D possibly being TRBD2 (6 bases). The sequence was collected from a man between 45 and 60 years old with urothelial cancer. The DNA for the CDR3 is TGCGCCAGCAGTGCGGGGGTCGCCTGGGTCAATGAGCAGTTCTTC. Amino acids: CASSAGVAWVNEQFF.